One T cell receptor (beta chain) is described in this entry. The data stem from a study of T cell repertoires in ileal Crohn's disease. Study at large: Over 30% were active smokers at surgery; median disease duration was around 7.9 years. Every patient was operated on for stricturing (approximately 60%) or penetrating (39%) complications.

The repertoire was sequenced with immunoSEQ multiplex PCR; TCRdb's copy has only in-frame clones and lacks some. The sample has under 20,000 clones, roughly 83% seen once; the top ten hold under 13%. Trimming removed 6 bases from V and 0 bases from J; junction bases left unmatched: 4. Germline assignment: CDR1 LGHNT and CDR2 FRNRAP. This CDR3 region has 15 residues. The sequence derives from an adult with Crohn's disease. The chain links TRBV12-5 to TRBJ2-4, with TRBD1 identical over 8 bases. Sequencing used ileal tissue. CDR3 sequence: CASGTTGEAKNIQYF. CDR3 bases: TGTGCTAGTGGAACGACAGGGGAAGCCAAAAACATTCAGTACTTC.